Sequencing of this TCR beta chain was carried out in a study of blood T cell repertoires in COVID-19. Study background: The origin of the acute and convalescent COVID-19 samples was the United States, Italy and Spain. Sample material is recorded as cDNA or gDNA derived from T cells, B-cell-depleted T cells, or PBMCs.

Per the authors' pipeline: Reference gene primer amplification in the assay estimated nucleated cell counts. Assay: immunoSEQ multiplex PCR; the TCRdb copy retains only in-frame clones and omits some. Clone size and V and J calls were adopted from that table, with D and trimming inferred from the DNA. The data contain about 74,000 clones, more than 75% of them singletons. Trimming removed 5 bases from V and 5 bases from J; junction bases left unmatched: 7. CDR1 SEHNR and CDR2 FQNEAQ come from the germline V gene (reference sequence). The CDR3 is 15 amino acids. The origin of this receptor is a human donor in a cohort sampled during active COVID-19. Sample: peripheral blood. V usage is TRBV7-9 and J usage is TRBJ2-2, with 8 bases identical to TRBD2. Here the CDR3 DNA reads TGTGCCAGCAGCGCGGCCGGGACTAGTACCGGGGAGCTGTTTTTT. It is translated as CASSAAGTSTGELFF.